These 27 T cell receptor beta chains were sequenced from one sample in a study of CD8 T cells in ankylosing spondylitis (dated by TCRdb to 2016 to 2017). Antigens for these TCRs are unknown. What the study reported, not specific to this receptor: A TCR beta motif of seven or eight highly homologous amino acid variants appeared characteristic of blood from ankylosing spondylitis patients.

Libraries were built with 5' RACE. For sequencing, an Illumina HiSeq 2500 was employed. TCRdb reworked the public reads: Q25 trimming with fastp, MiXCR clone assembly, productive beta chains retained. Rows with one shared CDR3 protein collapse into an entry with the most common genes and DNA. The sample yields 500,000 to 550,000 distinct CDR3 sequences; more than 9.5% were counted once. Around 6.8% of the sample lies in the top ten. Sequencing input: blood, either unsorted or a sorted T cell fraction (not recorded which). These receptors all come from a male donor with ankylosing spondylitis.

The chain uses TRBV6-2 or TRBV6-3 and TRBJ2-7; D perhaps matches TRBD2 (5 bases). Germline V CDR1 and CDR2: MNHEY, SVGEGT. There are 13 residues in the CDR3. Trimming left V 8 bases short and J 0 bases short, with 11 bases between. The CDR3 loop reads CASGPGNSYEQYV. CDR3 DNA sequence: TGTGCCAGCGGACCCGGGAACTCCTACGAGCAGTACGTC.

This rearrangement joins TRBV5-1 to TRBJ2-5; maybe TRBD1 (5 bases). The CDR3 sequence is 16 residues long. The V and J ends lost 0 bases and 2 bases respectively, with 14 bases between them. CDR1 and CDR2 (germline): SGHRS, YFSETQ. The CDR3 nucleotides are TGCGCCAGCAGCTTGGGGCTCAGGGAAACGCAAGAGACCCAGTACTTC. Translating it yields CASSLGLRETQETQYF.

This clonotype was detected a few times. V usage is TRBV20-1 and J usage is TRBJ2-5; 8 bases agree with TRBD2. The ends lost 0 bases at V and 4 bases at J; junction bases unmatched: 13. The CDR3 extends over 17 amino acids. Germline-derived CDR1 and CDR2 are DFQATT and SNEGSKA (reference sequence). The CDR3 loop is CSARDVSGRRGGETQYF. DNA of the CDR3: TGCAGTGCTAGAGATGTCAGCGGGAGAAGAGGTGGAGAGACCCAGTACTTC.

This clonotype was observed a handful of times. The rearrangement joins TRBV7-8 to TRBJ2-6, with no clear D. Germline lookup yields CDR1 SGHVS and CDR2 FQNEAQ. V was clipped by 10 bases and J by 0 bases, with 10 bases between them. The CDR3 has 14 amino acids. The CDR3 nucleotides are TGTGCCACTCCCGGTGCCTCTGGGGCCAACGTCCTGACTTTC. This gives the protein CATPGASGANVLTF.

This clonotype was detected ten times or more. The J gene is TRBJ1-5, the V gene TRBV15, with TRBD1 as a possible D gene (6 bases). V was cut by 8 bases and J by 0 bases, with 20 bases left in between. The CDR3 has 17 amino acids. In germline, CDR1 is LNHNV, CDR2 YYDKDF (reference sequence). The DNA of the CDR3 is TGTGCCACCGAGGGGGACGCAAGCCCCTATAGCAATCAGCCCCAGCATTTT. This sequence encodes CATEGDASPYSNQPQHF. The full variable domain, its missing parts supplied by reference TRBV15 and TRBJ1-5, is DAMVIQNPRYQVTQFGKPVTLSCSQTLNHNVMYWYQQKSSQAPKLLFHYYDKDFNNEADTPDNFQSRRPNTSFCFLDIRSPGLGDTAMYLCATEGDASPYSNQPQHFGDGTRLSIL.

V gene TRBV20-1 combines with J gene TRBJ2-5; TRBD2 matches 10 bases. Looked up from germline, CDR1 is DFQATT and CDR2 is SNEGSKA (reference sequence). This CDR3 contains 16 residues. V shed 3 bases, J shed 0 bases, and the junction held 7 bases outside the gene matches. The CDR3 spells CSARREAGGYQETQYF. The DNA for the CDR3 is TGCAGTGCTAGGAGGGAAGCGGGGGGGTACCAAGAGACCCAGTACTTC.

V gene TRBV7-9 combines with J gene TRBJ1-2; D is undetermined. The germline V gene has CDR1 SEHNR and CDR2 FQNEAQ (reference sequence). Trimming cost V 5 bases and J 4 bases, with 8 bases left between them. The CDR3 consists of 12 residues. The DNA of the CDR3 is TGTGCCAGCAGCCTTTCGGTCTATGGCTACACCTTC. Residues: CASSLSVYGYTF. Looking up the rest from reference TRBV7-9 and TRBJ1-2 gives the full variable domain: DTGVSQNPRHKITKRGQNVTFRCDPISEHNRLYWYRQTLGQGPEFLTYFQNEAQLEKSRLLSDRFSAERPKGSFSTLEIQRTEQGDSAMYLCASSLSVYGYTFGSGTRLTVV.

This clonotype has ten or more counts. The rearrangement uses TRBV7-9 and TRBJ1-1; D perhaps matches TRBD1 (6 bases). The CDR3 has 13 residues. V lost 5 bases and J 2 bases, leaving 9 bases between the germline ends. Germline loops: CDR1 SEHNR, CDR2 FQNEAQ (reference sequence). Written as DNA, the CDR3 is TGTGCCAGCAGCCGAGGGGGAAACACTGAAGCTTTCTTT. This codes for CASSRGGNTEAFF.

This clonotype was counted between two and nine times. The CDR3 protein is CASILAGEGYNEQFF. The CDR3 DNA is TGTGCCAGCATACTAGCGGGAGAGGGATACAATGAGCAGTTCTTC. This chain links TRBV2 with TRBJ2-1, with 11 bases lining up with TRBD2. Germline-derived CDR1 and CDR2 are SNHLY and FYNNEI. The CDR3 has 15 amino acids. Trimming removed 7 bases from V and 4 bases from J; junction bases left unmatched: 6. Full variable domain (rest looked up from reference TRBV2 and TRBJ2-1): EPEVTQTPSHQVTQMGQEVILRCVPISNHLYFYWYRQILGQKVEFLVSFYNNEISEKSEIFDDQFSVERPDGSNFTLKIRSTKLEDSAMYFCASILAGEGYNEQFFGPGTRLTVL.

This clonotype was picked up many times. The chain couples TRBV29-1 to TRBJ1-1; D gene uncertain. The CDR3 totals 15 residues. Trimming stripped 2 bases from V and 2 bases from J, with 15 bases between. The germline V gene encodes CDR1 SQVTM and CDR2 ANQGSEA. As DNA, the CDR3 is TGCAGCGTTGAACCCCGGCTACAGACTAACACTGAAGCTTTCTTT. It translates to CSVEPRLQTNTEAFF.

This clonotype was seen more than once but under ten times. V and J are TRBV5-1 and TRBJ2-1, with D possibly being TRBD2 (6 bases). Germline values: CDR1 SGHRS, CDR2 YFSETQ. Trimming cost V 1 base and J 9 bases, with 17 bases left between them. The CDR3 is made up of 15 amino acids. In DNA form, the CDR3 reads TGCGCCAGCAGCTTGAGGGACTCCTTGGGGGGTGAGCAGTTCTTC. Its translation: CASSLRDSLGGEQFF.

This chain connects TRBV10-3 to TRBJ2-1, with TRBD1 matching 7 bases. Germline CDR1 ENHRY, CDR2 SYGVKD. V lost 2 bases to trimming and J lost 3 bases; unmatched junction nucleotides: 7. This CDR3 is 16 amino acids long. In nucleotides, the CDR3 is TGTGCCATCAGTGAGCACCGGGACAGCGACTACAATGAGCAGTTCTTC. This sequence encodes CAISEHRDSDYNEQFF.

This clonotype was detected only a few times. This CDR3 is CAISESGQDLMNTEAFF. CDR3 nucleotide sequence: TGTGCCATCAGTGAGTCGGGGCAGGATCTTATGAACACTGAAGCTTTCTTT. V is TRBV10-3 and J is TRBJ1-1; possibly TRBD1 for D (5 bases). This CDR3 has 17 residues. V was cut by 0 bases and J by 0 bases, with 14 bases left in between. Germline CDR1 reads ENHRY; CDR2 reads SYGVKD.

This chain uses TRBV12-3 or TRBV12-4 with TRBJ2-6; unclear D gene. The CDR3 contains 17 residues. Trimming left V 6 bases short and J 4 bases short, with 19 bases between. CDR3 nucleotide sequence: TGTGCCAGCAGACCTGGACCGTACACAGTCGGGGCCAACGTCCTGACTTTC. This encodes CASRPGPYTVGANVLTF.

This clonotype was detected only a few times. For the CDR3, the DNA is TGTGCCAGTTCGGCGGGAGGCGGGGGCACAGATACGCAGTATTTT. This translates into CASSAGGGGTDTQYF. The J gene is TRBJ2-3, the V gene TRBV3-1; TRBD2 aligns across 8 bases. Germline assignment: CDR1 LGHDT and CDR2 YNNKEL (reference sequence). CDR3 size: 15 residues. The trim removed 9 bases at V and 1 base at J, leaving 9 bases unmatched.

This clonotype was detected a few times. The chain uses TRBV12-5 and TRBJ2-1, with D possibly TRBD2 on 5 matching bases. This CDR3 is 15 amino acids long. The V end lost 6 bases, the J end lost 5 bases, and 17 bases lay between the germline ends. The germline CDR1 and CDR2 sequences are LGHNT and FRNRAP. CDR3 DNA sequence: TGTGCTAGTGGCCCCCCGGCTGACTACGACAATGAGCAGTTCTTC. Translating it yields CASGPPADYDNEQFF.

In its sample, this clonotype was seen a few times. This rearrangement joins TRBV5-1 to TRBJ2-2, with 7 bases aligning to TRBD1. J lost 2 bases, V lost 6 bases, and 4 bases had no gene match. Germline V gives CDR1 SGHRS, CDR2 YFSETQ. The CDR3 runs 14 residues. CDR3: CASTDRTNTGELFF. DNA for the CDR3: TGCGCCAGCACGGACAGGACCAACACCGGGGAGCTGTTTTTT.

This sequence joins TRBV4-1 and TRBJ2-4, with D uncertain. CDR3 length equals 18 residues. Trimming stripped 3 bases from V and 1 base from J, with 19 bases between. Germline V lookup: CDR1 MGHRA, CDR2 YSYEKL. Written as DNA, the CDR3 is TGCGCCAGCAGCCAGCAAGGACGGGTCTTTTGGGCCAAAAACATTCAGTACTTC. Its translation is CASSQQGRVFWAKNIQYF.

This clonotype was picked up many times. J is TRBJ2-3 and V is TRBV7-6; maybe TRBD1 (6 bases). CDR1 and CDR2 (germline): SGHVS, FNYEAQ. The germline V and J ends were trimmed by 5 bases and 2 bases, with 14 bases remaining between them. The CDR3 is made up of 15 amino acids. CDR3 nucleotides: TGTGCCAGCAGCGCCTACAGGGAACTCACAGATACGCAGTATTTT. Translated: CASSAYRELTDTQYF.

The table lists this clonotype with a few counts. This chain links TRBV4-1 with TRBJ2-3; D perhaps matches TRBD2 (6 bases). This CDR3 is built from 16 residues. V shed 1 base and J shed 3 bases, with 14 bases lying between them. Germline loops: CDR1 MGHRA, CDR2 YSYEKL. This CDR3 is CASSQGNSGGTDTQYF. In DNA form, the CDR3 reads TGCGCCAGCAGCCAAGGGAATAGCGGAGGTACAGATACGCAGTATTTT.

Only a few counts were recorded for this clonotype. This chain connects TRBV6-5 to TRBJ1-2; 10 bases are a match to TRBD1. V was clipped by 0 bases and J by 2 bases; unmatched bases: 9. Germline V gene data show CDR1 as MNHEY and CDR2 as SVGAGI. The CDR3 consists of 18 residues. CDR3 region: CASSYSPLTGGGNYGYTF. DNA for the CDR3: TGTGCCAGCAGTTACTCCCCTCTGACAGGGGGCGGGAACTATGGCTACACCTTC.

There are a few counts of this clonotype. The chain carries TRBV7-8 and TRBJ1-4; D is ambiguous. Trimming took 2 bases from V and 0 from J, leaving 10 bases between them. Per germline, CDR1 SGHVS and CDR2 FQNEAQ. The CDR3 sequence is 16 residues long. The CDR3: CASSLSRLATNEKLFF. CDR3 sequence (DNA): TGTGCCAGCAGCTTAAGTCGACTAGCAACTAATGAAAAACTGTTTTTT.

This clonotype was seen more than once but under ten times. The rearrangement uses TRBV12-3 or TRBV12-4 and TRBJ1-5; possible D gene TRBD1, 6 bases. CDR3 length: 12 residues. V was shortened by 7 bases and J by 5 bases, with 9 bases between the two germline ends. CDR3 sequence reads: CASTRGDQPQHF. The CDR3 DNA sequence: TGTGCCAGCACTAGGGGGGATCAGCCCCAGCATTTT.

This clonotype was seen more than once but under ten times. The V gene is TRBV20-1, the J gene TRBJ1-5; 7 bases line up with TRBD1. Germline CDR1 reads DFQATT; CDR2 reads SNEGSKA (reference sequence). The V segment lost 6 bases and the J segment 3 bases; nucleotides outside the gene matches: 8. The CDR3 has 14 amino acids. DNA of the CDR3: TGCAGTGCCTTCGGACAGGCCCTCAATCAGCCCCAGCATTTT. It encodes CSAFGQALNQPQHF.

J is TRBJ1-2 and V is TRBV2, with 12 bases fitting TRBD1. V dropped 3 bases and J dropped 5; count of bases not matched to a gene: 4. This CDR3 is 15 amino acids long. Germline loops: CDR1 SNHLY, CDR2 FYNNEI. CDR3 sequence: CASSEGQGAGYGYTF. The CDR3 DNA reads TGTGCCAGCAGTGAGGGACAGGGGGCGGGGTATGGCTACACCTTC.

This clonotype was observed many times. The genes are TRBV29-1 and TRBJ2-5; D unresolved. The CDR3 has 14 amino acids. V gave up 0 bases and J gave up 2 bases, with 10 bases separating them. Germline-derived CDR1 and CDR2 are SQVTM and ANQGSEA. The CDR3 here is CSVEDRNLQETQYF. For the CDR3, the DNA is TGCAGCGTTGAAGATCGAAACTTGCAAGAGACCCAGTACTTC.

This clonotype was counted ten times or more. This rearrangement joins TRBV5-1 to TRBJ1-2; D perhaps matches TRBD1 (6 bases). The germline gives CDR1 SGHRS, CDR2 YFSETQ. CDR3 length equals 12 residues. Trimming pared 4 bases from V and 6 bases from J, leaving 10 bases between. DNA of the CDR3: TGCGCCAGCAGCGTCACAGGGAATGGCTACACCTTC. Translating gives CASSVTGNGYTF.